These 22 T cell receptor beta chains came from one sample sequenced in a study of blood T cells in healthy people across ages. With a J-beta primer mix and a sample-barcoded 5' primer, a second PCR ran 7 to 11 cycles. MiXCR was run by TCRdb on the 5' RACE reads, yielding one entry per CDR3 protein. The repertoire holds fewer than 950,000 distinct CDR3 sequences, with roughly 35% as singletons. Sequencing was done on a sample of blood. These receptors were collected from a young man in good health.

V gene TRBV15 combines with J gene TRBJ2-7, with 8 positions matching TRBD2. V trimming: 1 base; J trimming: 1 base; junction bases outside the gene matches: 3. The CDR3 runs 15 residues. Germline assignment: CDR1 LNHNV and CDR2 YYDKDF (reference sequence). The CDR3 DNA reads as TGTGCCACCAGCAGAGTGCCTAGCGGGTCCTACGAGCAGTACTTC. Encoded protein: CATSRVPSGSYEQYF.

The V gene is TRBV4-2, the J gene TRBJ2-3; 9 nucleotides align to TRBD2. The germline CDR1 and CDR2 sequences are LGHNA and YNFKEQ. This CDR3 comprises 16 residues. V shed 2 bases and J 6 bases; nucleotides not matched to a gene: 9. The CDR3 sequence is CASSQSIAGDLDTQYF. The CDR3 nucleotides read TGTGCCAGCAGCCAATCAATAGCGGGGGACCTGGATACGCAGTATTTT.

The chain is built from TRBV20-1 and TRBJ1-5, with 8 bases that match TRBD1. The CDR3 runs to 15 residues. The germline CDR1 and CDR2 sequences are DFQATT and SNEGSKA (reference sequence). Trimming removed 4 bases from V and 1 base from J; junction bases left unmatched: 6. CDR3 nucleotides: TGCAGTGCTATCGGACAGGGCGCGAGCAATCAGCCCCAGCATTTT. Amino acids: CSAIGQGASNQPQHF.

The sample holds a few counts of this clonotype. The chain carries TRBV4-2 and TRBJ1-1; TRBD1 is a possible D gene (6 bases). The CDR3 sequence is 16 residues long. Per germline, CDR1 LGHNA and CDR2 YNFKEQ. The V and J ends lost 0 bases and 0 bases respectively, with 11 bases between them. CDR3 region: CASSQENGQMNTEAFF. The CDR3 DNA reads as TGTGCCAGCAGCCAAGAAAACGGACAGATGAACACTGAAGCTTTCTTT.

As to this clonotype: A much larger clone lies one base from this, so it may be a read error. The gene calls are TRBV20-1 and TRBJ2-5; D call uncertain. Germline V lookup: CDR1 DFQATT, CDR2 SNEGSKA (reference sequence). This CDR3 comprises 12 residues. V lost 5 bases to trimming and J lost 10 bases, with 17 bases between them. The CDR3 region has the DNA TGCAGTGCTCCCCGAGTGGACGGTGGCCAGTACTTC. The encoded protein is CSAPRVDGGQYF.

On this clonotype: Since a much larger clone is just one base distant, this may be a read error. The rearrangement joins TRBV11-1 to TRBJ2-7; 8 nucleotides agree with TRBD1. CDR1 is SGHAT and CDR2 is FQDESV in the germline V gene (reference sequence). The CDR3 runs 14 residues. V shed 7 bases, J shed 7 bases, and the junction held 12 bases outside the gene matches. The CDR3 nucleotides are TGTGCCAGCACCAAGGGACAGGACTACAATGAGCAGTACTTC. It yields the protein CASTKGQDYNEQYF.

The genes are TRBV5-1 and TRBJ1-4; TRBD1 agrees at 7 bases. Germline V lookup: CDR1 SGHRS, CDR2 YFSETQ. This CDR3 is 15 amino acids long. V shed 3 bases, J shed 6 bases, and the junction held 8 bases outside the gene matches. In DNA, the CDR3 is TGCGCCAGCAGCTCGGCGACAGGGTTGGATGAAAAACTGTTTTTT. It translates to CASSSATGLDEKLFF.

J is TRBJ2-1 and V is TRBV13, with 8 nucleotides matching TRBD1. This CDR3 has 15 residues. Germline V lookup: CDR1 PRHDT, CDR2 FYEKMQ (reference sequence). The J segment lost 8 bases and the V segment lost 2 bases, leaving 8 bases of the junction unmatched. CDR3 sequence: CASSLLPTGGHEQFF. For the CDR3, the DNA is TGTGCCAGCAGCTTACTCCCTACAGGGGGACATGAGCAGTTCTTC.

The CDR3 nucleotides read TGTGCCAGCAGTGATGCGCCTAGGGACTATGGCTACACCTTC. Protein sequence: CASSDAPRDYGYTF. The chain employs TRBV6-2 or TRBV6-3 and TRBJ1-2, with no clear D. The CDR3 is 14 amino acids. Germline V CDR1 and CDR2: MNHEY, SVGEGT. Trimming took off 5 bases at V and 3 bases at J, with 13 bases between the two ends.

The rearrangement links TRBV24-1 to TRBJ2-2; D is possibly TRBD2 (6 bases). The ends were cut back, 10 bases at V and 5 bases at J, with 16 bases in the middle. Germline CDR1 is KGHDR and CDR2 is SFDVKD. The CDR3 sequence is 14 residues long. The CDR3 protein is CATGPSVKTGELFF. Here the CDR3 DNA reads TGTGCCACGGGTCCTAGCGTCAAAACCGGGGAGCTGTTTTTT.

In its sample, this clonotype was seen a few times. The chain combines TRBV20-1 with TRBJ1-5; D ambiguous. Trimming cost V 2 bases and J 0 bases, with 11 bases left between them. CDR1 DFQATT and CDR2 SNEGSKA come from the germline V gene (reference sequence). This CDR3 is built from 15 residues. CDR3 in amino acids: CSARRTEDSNQPQHF. Here the CDR3 DNA reads TGCAGTGCTAGAAGAACAGAAGATAGCAATCAGCCCCAGCATTTT.

The chain is built from TRBV27 and TRBJ2-1, with 8 bases lining up with TRBD2. The DNA end is a closer match to TRBJ2-7, so the J assignment may be wrong. From germline, CDR1 is MNHEY and CDR2 SMNVEV (reference sequence). CDR3 size: 15 residues. CDR3 protein: CASSPHRGGYNEQYF. The CDR3 DNA sequence: TGTGCCAGCAGTCCCCATCGGGGGGGATACAATGAGCAGTACTTC.

This clonotype has ten or more counts. This chain joins TRBV4-2 and TRBJ1-2; D is undetermined. The CDR3 runs 14 residues. Germline V gene lookup returns CDR1 LGHNA and CDR2 YNFKEQ. V was shortened by 7 bases and J by 4 bases, with 16 bases between the two germline ends. The chain's CDR3 is CASNSDPGGYGYTF. The DNA for the CDR3 is TGTGCCAGCAACTCGGACCCAGGTGGCTATGGCTACACCTTC.

The J gene is TRBJ1-2, the V gene TRBV3-1, with D uncertain. Looked up from germline, CDR1 is LGHDT and CDR2 is YNNKEL (reference sequence). The V gene lost 0 bases and the J gene lost 8 bases, with 10 bases spanning the gap. The CDR3 is made up of 13 amino acids. The CDR3 loop is CASSQESTGGYTF. The CDR3 DNA reads as TGTGCCAGCAGCCAAGAGTCGACTGGAGGCTACACCTTC.

This clonotype was detected ten times or more. The rearrangement uses TRBV5-1 and TRBJ2-1; D gene ambiguous. Trimming cost V 4 bases and J 10 bases, with 15 bases left between them. Germline assignment: CDR1 SGHRS and CDR2 YFSETQ. This CDR3 has 13 amino acids. CDR3 region: CASSLDTVGEQFF. As DNA, the CDR3 is TGCGCCAGCAGCCTTGACACCGTAGGAGAGCAGTTCTTC.

As concerns this clonotype: A much larger clone differs by one base, so this may be a read error. The chain employs TRBV28 and TRBJ2-7; D possibly matches TRBD1 or TRBD2 (5 bases each). This CDR3 is built from 14 residues. CDR1 is MDHEN, CDR2 SYDVKM, per germline. This chain's CDR3 is CAGSSTGTRYEQYF. CDR3 coding DNA: TGTGCCGGCAGTTCAACCGGGACCAGATACGAGCAGTACTTC.

V is TRBV2 and J is TRBJ1-2, with D uncertain. The CDR3 length is 15 residues. The V end lost 1 base, the J end lost 3 bases, and 12 bases lay between the germline ends. Germline CDR1 SNHLY, CDR2 FYNNEI. The CDR3, as DNA: TGTGCCAGCAGTGAAGATAAAAGGCAGTACTATGGCTACACCTTC. Its protein is CASSEDKRQYYGYTF.

The CDR3 here is CSARDLKGRNEQYF. The CDR3 nucleotides are TGCAGTGCTAGAGATTTGAAGGGCCGCAATGAGCAGTACTTC. The chain has TRBV20-1 and TRBJ2-7, with D unresolved. Trimming removed 0 bases at V and 7 bases at J, with 16 bases between. CDR3 length: 14 residues. Germline CDR1 is DFQATT and CDR2 is SNEGSKA (reference sequence).

This clonotype came up a few times. The V and J genes are TRBV20-1 and TRBJ2-3; 7 nucleotides match TRBD1. The CDR3 is 13 amino acids. Germline lookup yields CDR1 DFQATT and CDR2 SNEGSKA (reference sequence). Trimming removed 3 bases from V and 3 bases from J; junction bases left unmatched: 3. In DNA, the CDR3 is TGCAGTGCTAGGGGGACAGCGACAGATACGCAGTATTTT. It yields the protein CSARGTATDTQYF.

This clonotype has more than one count but fewer than ten. The chain uses TRBV19 and TRBJ1-2, with D tentatively TRBD1 (5 bases). The V gene's germline CDR1 is LNHDA and CDR2 SQIVND (reference sequence). This CDR3 has 12 amino acids. The V end lost 4 bases, the J end lost 8 bases, and 11 bases lay between the germline ends. CDR3 sequence: CASSSGQDGYTF. For the CDR3, the DNA is TGTGCCAGTAGTAGCGGACAAGACGGCTACACCTTC.

DNA of the CDR3: TGCGCCAGCAGCTTGGGGGGCACTTCCTCCTACAATGAGCAGTTCTTC. It translates to CASSLGGTSSYNEQFF. This chain joins TRBV5-1 and TRBJ2-1; D may be TRBD1 (5 bases). CDR1 and CDR2 from the germline V gene are SGHRS and YFSETQ. The CDR3 loop spans 16 amino acids. Trimming shortened V by 0 bases and J by 0 bases, and 10 bases separated the two germline ends.

This clonotype was counted once. The V gene is TRBV13, the J gene TRBJ1-2, with D possibly TRBD1 on 6 matching bases. Germline CDR1 and CDR2: PRHDT and FYEKMQ (reference sequence). The CDR3 length is 16 residues. Trimming stripped 4 bases from V and 3 bases from J, with 18 bases between. The DNA of the CDR3 is TGTGCCAGCAGCTCCTTGGGGACATTTTCCTACTATGGCTACACCTTC. It is translated as CASSSLGTFSYYGYTF.